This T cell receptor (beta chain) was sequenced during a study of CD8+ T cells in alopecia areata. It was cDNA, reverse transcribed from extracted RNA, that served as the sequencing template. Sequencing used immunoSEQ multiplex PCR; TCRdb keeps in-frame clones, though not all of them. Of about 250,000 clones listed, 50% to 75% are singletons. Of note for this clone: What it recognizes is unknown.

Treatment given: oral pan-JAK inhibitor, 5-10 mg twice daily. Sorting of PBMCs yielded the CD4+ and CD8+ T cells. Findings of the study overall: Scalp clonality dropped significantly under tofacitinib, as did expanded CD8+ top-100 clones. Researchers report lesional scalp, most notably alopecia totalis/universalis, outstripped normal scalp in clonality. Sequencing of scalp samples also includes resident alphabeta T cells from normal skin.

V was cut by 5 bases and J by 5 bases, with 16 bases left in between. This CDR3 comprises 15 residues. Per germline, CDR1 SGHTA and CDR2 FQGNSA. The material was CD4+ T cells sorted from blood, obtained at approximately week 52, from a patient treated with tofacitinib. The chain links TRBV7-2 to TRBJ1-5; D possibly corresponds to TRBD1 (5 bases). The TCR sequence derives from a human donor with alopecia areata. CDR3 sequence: CASSPNRGSDQPQHF. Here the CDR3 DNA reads TGTGCCAGCAGCCCGAACCGGGGCAGCGATCAGCCCCAGCATTTT.